The present TCR beta chain was sequenced within a study of CD8+CD57+ T cells in acquired aplastic anemia. On the study more broadly: 3.2 ug was the average amount of DNA from sorted CD4+ and CD8+ cells. Study conclusions and caveats: Overlapping CD8+ CDR3 repertoires of patients and controls contained under 30 shared sequences. CD8+ Simpson's diversity showed no significant patient-control difference.

About this clonotype itself: Its target is unknown.

TCR beta VDJ and CDR3 were profiled, and genomic DNA was the template. MiXCR was run by TCRdb on the reads, yielding one entry per CDR3 protein. The sample shows 250,000 to 350,000 distinct CDR3 sequences, 55% to 60% of them seen only once. Trimming took off 0 bases at V and 1 base at J, with 7 bases between the two ends. CDR3 length equals 15 residues. Germline V lookup: CDR1 SGHVS, CDR2 FNYEAQ. The sequence came from a human donor with severe aplastic anemia or a healthy control (not recorded which). The chain employs TRBV7-6 and TRBJ1-3; the D is unclear. Material: sorted CD4+, CD8+, or CD8+CD57+ T cells (not recorded which) from PBMCs. The CDR3 DNA is TGTGCCAGCAGCTTAGCGGCTGAATCTGGAAACACCATATATTTT. Translated, it gives CASSLAAESGNTIYF. The full variable domain, completed using reference TRBV7-6 and TRBJ1-3, is GAGVSQSPRYKVTKRGQDVALRCDPISGHVSLYWYRQALGQGPEFLTYFNYEAQQDKSGLPNDRFSAERPEGSISTLTIQRTEQRDSAMYRCASSLAAESGNTIYFGEGSWLTVV.